This record looks at one T cell receptor (beta chain) sequence and its context. This sample was taken from a study of control samples from healthy donors and cancer patients. Only in-frame clones appear in the TCRdb table, and some are missing; sequencing was by immunoSEQ multiplex PCR. The profile shows roughly 220,000 clones, about 94% of them singletons. The sequence was obtained from a middle-aged man in good health. Sequencing input: blood.

CDR3 in DNA: TGTGCCAGCAGCTCTATAGGTGGGGGTAACACCGGGGAGCTGTTTTTT. As protein: CASSSIGGGNTGELFF. This chain joins TRBV11-2 and TRBJ2-2; D may be TRBD1 or TRBD2 (5 bases each). V was cut by 4 bases and J by 2 bases, with 14 bases left in between. The germline gives CDR1 SGHAT, CDR2 FQNNGV. CDR3 length equals 16 residues.